Following are 30 T cell receptor beta chains from one sample sequenced in a study of beta chain features in type 1 diabetes. The study, taken as a whole, reports: Researchers report that Type 1 diabetes patients had moderately but significantly shorter TCRB CDR3s across all four CD4+ subsets.

No antigens are known for them. Expressed TCRB transcripts were sequenced after all isolated RNA was converted to cDNA. The repertoire was sequenced with immunoSEQ multiplex PCR; TCRdb's copy has only in-frame clones and lacks some. Of a few hundred thousand clones detected, roughly 12% appear once; the ten largest clones hold 0.0085% to 0.012%. The sequencing sample was made of naive CD4+ T cells from blood. The receptor source for this set is a woman aged 18-29 years with type 1 diabetes.

The V gene is TRBV6-5, the J gene TRBJ1-3; unclear D gene. CDR1 is MNHEY and CDR2 is SVGAGI in the germline V gene. V lost 0 bases and J lost 0, with 9 bases in between. The CDR3 is 16 amino acids. The CDR3 DNA is TGTGCCAGCAGTTACTCGCCGGGTAGCTCTGGAAACACCATATATTTT. Translated, it gives CASSYSPGSSGNTIYF.

The table lists this clone with a few counts. This chain joins TRBV11-2 and TRBJ1-1; 9 nucleotides match TRBD1. The CDR3 runs 14 residues. J lost 4 bases, V lost 6 bases, and 6 bases had no gene match. Germline-derived CDR1 and CDR2 are SGHAT and FQNNGV. The CDR3 coding sequence is TGTGCCAGCAGTCGGATGGACAGGGGCACTGAAGCTTTCTTT. Its translation: CASSRMDRGTEAFF.

This clone was picked up a small number of times. The rearrangement links TRBV9 to TRBJ2-1, with 13 bases aligning to TRBD2. V was pared by 2 bases and J by 6 bases, with 5 bases of the junction left unmatched. This CDR3 contains 16 residues. In germline, CDR1 is SGDLS, CDR2 YYNGEE. In nucleotides, the CDR3 is TGTGCCAGCAGCGTCGATGGACTAGCGGGAGTCAATGAGCAGTTCTTC. It is translated as CASSVDGLAGVNEQFF.

This chain connects TRBV2 to TRBJ2-7, with 9 positions matching TRBD1. The CDR3 is 15 amino acids. Germline CDR1 and CDR2: SNHLY and FYNNEI. V shed 5 bases, J shed 2 bases, and the junction held 7 bases outside the gene matches. The CDR3 sequence is CASSTVGQGTYEQYF. The CDR3 DNA follows: TGTGCCAGCAGTACTGTAGGACAGGGGACCTACGAGCAGTACTTC.

This clone was found a few times. The chain couples TRBV18 to TRBJ1-1, with 10 bases identical to TRBD1. The CDR3 sequence is 15 residues long. Germline values: CDR1 KGHSH, CDR2 LQKENI. With V trimmed by 4 bases and J by 4 bases, 6 bases remained unmatched. CDR3 DNA: TGTGCCAGCTCACTTGGGACAGGGGAGGTCACTGAAGCTTTCTTT. Protein: CASSLGTGEVTEAFF.

This clone has a handful of counts. The J gene is TRBJ2-3, the V gene TRBV27; the D is unclear. This CDR3 is 12 amino acids long. Trimming removed 4 bases at V and 2 bases at J, with 4 bases between. The germline V gene has CDR1 MNHEY and CDR2 SMNVEV (reference sequence). The CDR3 DNA sequence: TGTGCCAGCAGTTCAAACACAGATACGCAGTATTTT. It specifies CASSSNTDTQYF.

The chain employs TRBV27 and TRBJ2-1; the D is unclear. Trimming removed 3 bases from V and 9 bases from J, with 9 bases in between. Germline loops: CDR1 MNHEY, CDR2 SMNVEV (reference sequence). The CDR3 contains 12 residues. CDR3 amino acids: CASSFVPGEQFF. The CDR3 DNA reads TGTGCCAGCAGTTTCGTCCCGGGTGAGCAGTTCTTC.

In DNA form, the CDR3 reads TGTGCCAGCACCCCCCGGTCTAGGAACACCGGGGAGCTGTTTTTT. Translated, it gives CASTPRSRNTGELFF. This chain links TRBV7-9 with TRBJ2-2; the D is unclear. Germline V lookup: CDR1 SEHNR, CDR2 FQNEAQ (reference sequence). The CDR3 covers 15 residues. With 7 bases removed from V and 1 base from J, the gap between germline ends came to 13 bases.

This clone was seen a handful of times. This chain connects TRBV4-3 to TRBJ2-7, with D tentatively TRBD1 (6 bases). The germline V gene has CDR1 LGHNA and CDR2 YSLEER. The CDR3 is 16 residues long. V lost 1 base and J lost 5, with 18 bases in between. In nucleotides, the CDR3 is TGCGCCAGCAGCCAAGTTTCTAGGCAGGGGACCCACGAGCAGTACTTC. It specifies CASSQVSRQGTHEQYF.

Here the CDR3 DNA reads TGTGCCAGCAACGCCGGGGGGCCCTCCTACGAGCAGTACTTC. This sequence encodes CASNAGGPSYEQYF. This sequence joins TRBV7-8 and TRBJ2-7; a possible D gene is TRBD2 (7 bases). The CDR3 consists of 14 residues. Germline V gives CDR1 SGHVS, CDR2 FQNEAQ. Trimming took off 7 bases at V and 0 bases at J, with 13 bases between the two ends.

In this sample, this clone turned up a few times. The V gene is TRBV5-4, the J gene TRBJ1-1; D is unresolved. The CDR3 extends over 16 amino acids. V was clipped by 3 bases and J by 1 base, with 16 bases between them. Germline V gene sequence: CDR1 SGHNT, CDR2 YYREEE (reference sequence). The CDR3: CASSSSAGLANTEAFF. Written as DNA, the CDR3 is TGTGCCAGCAGCTCCTCGGCCGGGTTGGCGAACACTGAAGCTTTCTTT.

The rearrangement uses TRBV14 and TRBJ2-1; D unresolved. Between the trimmed V and J ends, which lost 4 bases and 4 bases, there was a span of 14 bases. This CDR3 is 15 amino acids long. Germline V CDR1 and CDR2: SGHDN, FVKESK. CDR3 residues: CASSRPTPLYNEQFF. For the CDR3, the DNA is TGTGCCAGCAGCCGCCCAACCCCACTTTACAATGAGCAGTTCTTC.

This clone appeared a few times. V usage is TRBV30 and J usage is TRBJ2-3; 8 bases line up with TRBD2. V lost 1 base, J lost 2 bases, and 17 bases stayed unmatched. Germline V gives CDR1 GTSNPN, CDR2 SVGIG (reference sequence). The CDR3 is 19 amino acids. The CDR3: CAWSASPLTSGPFTDTQYF. In DNA, the CDR3 is TGTGCCTGGAGTGCAAGCCCACTAACTAGCGGTCCATTCACAGATACGCAGTATTTT.

V is TRBV15 and J is TRBJ1-1; TRBD1 aligns across 7 bases. This CDR3 contains 14 residues. The J segment lost 1 base and the V segment lost 2 bases, leaving 1 base of the junction unmatched. CDR1 is LNHNV, CDR2 YYDKDF, per germline (reference sequence). In DNA form, the CDR3 reads TGTGCCACCAGCAGAAACAGGGGGAACACTGAAGCTTTCTTT. Its protein is CATSRNRGNTEAFF.

This clone was seen more than once but under ten times. The rearrangement uses TRBV27 and TRBJ2-1; 7 nucleotides line up with TRBD2. With 4 bases clipped from V and 6 bases from J, the junction kept 6 bases outside the gene matches. Per the germline V gene, CDR1 is MNHEY and CDR2 is SMNVEV (reference sequence). The CDR3 totals 14 residues. The DNA of the CDR3 is TGTGCCAGCAGTTGGGGGGAGGGTCCCAATGAGCAGTTCTTC. As protein: CASSWGEGPNEQFF.

The chain couples TRBV7-2 to TRBJ1-1, with D tentatively TRBD1 (6 bases). This CDR3 region has 17 residues. CDR1 is SGHTA, CDR2 FQGNSA, per germline. With 5 bases removed from V and 0 bases from J, the gap between germline ends came to 19 bases. CDR3 nucleotide sequence: TGTGCCAGCAGCCACTCGACAGGCGACCCTATGAACACTGAAGCTTTCTTT. Its protein is CASSHSTGDPMNTEAFF.

In this sample, this clone turned up a few times. The CDR3 spells CASSQRLAGDTQYF. The CDR3, as DNA: TGTGCCAGCAGCCAAAGACTAGCGGGAGATACGCAGTATTTT. J is TRBJ2-3 and V is TRBV5-6, with 10 positions matching TRBD2. Germline V CDR1 and CDR2: SGHDT, YYEEEE. CDR3 length: 14 amino acids. Trimming removed 4 bases from V and 5 bases from J; junction bases left unmatched: 4.

This chain uses TRBV28 with TRBJ2-2; possibly TRBD2 for D (6 bases). Deletions cut 5 bases from V and 4 bases from J, with 8 bases between. The CDR3 spans 13 residues. Germline lookup yields CDR1 MDHEN and CDR2 SYDVKM. In nucleotides, the CDR3 is TGTGCCAGCAGTAAGGGAGGCACCGGGGAGCTGTTTTTT. This sequence encodes CASSKGGTGELFF.

The rearrangement uses TRBV5-4 and TRBJ1-3, with D perhaps matching TRBD1 (6 bases). The CDR3 is made up of 15 amino acids. Germline V gives CDR1 SGHNT, CDR2 YYREEE (reference sequence). V was shortened by 4 bases and J by 6 bases, with 17 bases between the two germline ends. CDR3 in amino acids: CASSRGQGTENTIYF. CDR3 nucleotide sequence: TGTGCCAGCAGCCGCGGTCAGGGGACGGAAAACACCATATATTTT.

The chain carries TRBV29-1 and TRBJ2-2, with TRBD1 identical over 8 bases. This CDR3 spans 16 amino acids. V was pared by 7 bases and J by 3 bases, with 13 bases of the junction left unmatched. Germline V gives CDR1 SQVTM, CDR2 ANQGSEA. DNA for the CDR3: TGCAGCGGGGGCGGATCCAGGGGGCGCGACACCGGGGAGCTGTTTTTT. Amino acids: CSGGGSRGRDTGELFF.

This clone was seen a handful of times. The V call is TRBV6-6, the J call TRBJ2-2; a possible D gene is TRBD2 (6 bases). The CDR3 is 15 residues long. V was trimmed by 4 bases and J by 4 bases, leaving 13 bases between them. Germline assignment: CDR1 MNHNY and CDR2 SVGAGI (reference sequence). This CDR3 is CASSLGRGSTGELFF. Here the CDR3 DNA reads TGTGCCAGCAGTTTGGGTCGGGGGAGCACCGGGGAGCTGTTTTTT.

In this sample, this clone turned up a few times. The gene calls are TRBV4-3 and TRBJ1-1; D is undetermined. This CDR3 has 12 residues. CDR1 is LGHNA, CDR2 YSLEER, per germline. Trimming took off 5 bases at V and 1 base at J, with 5 bases between the two ends. Here the CDR3 reads CASSGANTEAFF. In nucleotides, the CDR3 is TGCGCCAGCAGCGGAGCGAACACTGAAGCTTTCTTT.

V and J are TRBV18 and TRBJ2-7; 7 bases line up with TRBD1. Germline values: CDR1 KGHSH, CDR2 LQKENI. This CDR3 region has 13 residues. The trim removed 5 bases at V and 2 bases at J, leaving 3 bases unmatched. The CDR3 spells CASSSDRTYEQYF. The CDR3 coding sequence is TGTGCCAGCTCATCGGACAGGACCTACGAGCAGTACTTC.

A few counts support this clone. This chain connects TRBV7-9 to TRBJ2-7, with 8 bases that match TRBD1. Per the germline V gene, CDR1 is SEHNR and CDR2 is FQNEAQ (reference sequence). The J segment lost 6 bases and the V segment lost 2 bases, leaving 9 bases of the junction unmatched. This CDR3 is 15 amino acids long. The CDR3 region is CASSLPGGRVGEQYF. The DNA of the CDR3 is TGTGCCAGCAGCTTACCAGGGGGCCGAGTTGGCGAGCAGTACTTC.

The rearrangement joins TRBV19 to TRBJ2-5; 9 bases are shared with TRBD1. CDR1 is LNHDA, CDR2 SQIVND, per germline (reference sequence). The J segment lost 7 bases and the V segment lost 4 bases, leaving 10 bases of the junction unmatched. The CDR3 consists of 15 residues. The CDR3 DNA is TGTGCCAGTAGTAAGACCGGGACAGGGTTTTCGACCCAGTACTTC. Its translation: CASSKTGTGFSTQYF.

In this sample, this clone turned up a few times. J is TRBJ2-1 and V is TRBV14, with 8 nucleotides matching TRBD1. The CDR3 is made up of 14 amino acids. CDR1 and CDR2 (germline): SGHDN, FVKESK. The trim removed 4 bases at V and 9 bases at J, leaving 8 bases unmatched. The chain's CDR3 is CASSPDRVRGEQFF. Written as DNA, the CDR3 is TGTGCCAGCAGCCCGGACAGGGTAAGGGGTGAGCAGTTCTTC.

This clone was seen a few times. The chain employs TRBV7-2 and TRBJ1-2, with 8 positions matching TRBD1. The J segment lost 4 bases and the V segment lost 4 bases, leaving 5 bases of the junction unmatched. Germline CDR1 is SGHTA and CDR2 is FQGNSA. The CDR3 has 14 amino acids. The CDR3, as DNA: TGTGCCAGCAGCTCAGGGGGCACTATCTATGGCTACACCTTC. This translates into CASSSGGTIYGYTF.

This clone has only a few counts. The J gene is TRBJ1-1, the V gene TRBV9, with a weak D call TRBD1 (6 bases). The V gene lost 0 bases and the J gene lost 1 base, with 7 bases spanning the gap. The CDR3 contains 14 residues. Germline V CDR1 and CDR2: SGDLS, YYNGEE. CDR3 nucleotide sequence: TGTGCCAGCAGCGTAGAGGGGGAGAACACTGAAGCTTTCTTT. The encoded protein is CASSVEGENTEAFF.

This clone was seen a few times. The V call is TRBV12-5, the J call TRBJ1-1, with a tentative D call TRBD1 (5 bases). The CDR3 length is 13 residues. Trimming shortened V by 8 bases and J by 0 bases, and 10 bases separated the two germline ends. Germline V gene lookup returns CDR1 LGHNT and CDR2 FRNRAP. The CDR3 is CASCGGLNTEAFF. The DNA of the CDR3 is TGTGCTAGTTGCGGGGGGTTGAACACTGAAGCTTTCTTT.

This clone was found a few times. The gene calls are TRBV29-1 and TRBJ1-4; TRBD1 agrees at 7 bases. With V trimmed by 7 bases and J by 7 bases, 15 bases remained unmatched. The CDR3 loop spans 15 amino acids. Looked up from germline, CDR1 is SQVTM and CDR2 is ANQGSEA. The CDR3 nucleotides read TGCAGCGCTGTTTACGACAGGGCGTTCGGTGAAAAACTGTTTTTT. Residues: CSAVYDRAFGEKLFF.